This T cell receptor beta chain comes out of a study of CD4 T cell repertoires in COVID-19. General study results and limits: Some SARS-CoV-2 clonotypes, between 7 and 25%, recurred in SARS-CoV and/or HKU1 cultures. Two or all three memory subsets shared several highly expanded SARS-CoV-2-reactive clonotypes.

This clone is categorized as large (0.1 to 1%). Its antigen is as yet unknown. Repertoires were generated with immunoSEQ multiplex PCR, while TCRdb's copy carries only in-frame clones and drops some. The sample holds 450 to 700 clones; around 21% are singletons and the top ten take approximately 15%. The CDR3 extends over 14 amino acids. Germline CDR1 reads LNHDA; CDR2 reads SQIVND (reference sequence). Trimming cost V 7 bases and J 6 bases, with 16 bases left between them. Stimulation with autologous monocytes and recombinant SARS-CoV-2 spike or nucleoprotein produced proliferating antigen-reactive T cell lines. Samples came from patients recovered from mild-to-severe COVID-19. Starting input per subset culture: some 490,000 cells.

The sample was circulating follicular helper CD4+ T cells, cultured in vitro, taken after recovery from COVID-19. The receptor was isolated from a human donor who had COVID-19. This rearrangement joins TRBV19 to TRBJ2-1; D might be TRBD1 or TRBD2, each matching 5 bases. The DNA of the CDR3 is TGTGCCAGTATGGGGGTGGAAGGGGCCAATGAGCAGTTCTTC. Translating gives CASMGVEGANEQFF.